This TCR beta chain was identified during a study of T cell clonality in common variable immunodeficiency. Study results and limitations: Links between repertoire features and CVID complications were heterogeneity-limited.

Measured with immunoSEQ multiplex PCR; TCRdb has only the in-frame clones, and not every one. The sample has some 64,000 clones, none seen only once. This clone was seen at least ten times. Its antigen is as yet unknown. Sequencing ends 3 residues short of the CDR3 end; the germline J gene provides the rest. The germline V and J ends were trimmed by 1 base and 1 base, with 11 bases remaining between them. Per germline, CDR1 SGHRS and CDR2 YFSETQ. This CDR3 is 16 amino acids long. Sequenced sample: peripheral blood mononuclear cells. This receptor was obtained from a person aged 18 to 75 in good health. J is TRBJ1-4 and V is TRBV5-1; possibly TRBD1 for D (5 bases). The CDR3 bases that were read are TGCGCCAGCAGCTTGCGGGGGATGGGAACTAATGAAAAA. Its translation: CASSLRGMGTNEK. The whole CDR3 is CASSLRGMGTNEKLFF.